These T cell receptor beta chains were read from a single sample in a study of T cells after yellow fever vaccination. TCRdb reprocessed the 5' RACE reads with MiXCR, giving one entry per CDR3 protein. The sample contains about 260,000 distinct CDR3 sequences, under 15% of which appear only once. The source material was CD4+ T cells sorted from PBMCs, sampled 45 days after the yellow fever booster vaccination. These receptors were collected from a young man who received the YFV17D yellow fever vaccine. CDR3s include the opening cysteine and the closing phenylalanine or tryptophan. The D gene is left open where the match is weak. Size is stated for part of the rows, as once, few or many counts, or as a class when the clone is expanded.

d_call: .; v_call: TRBV4-3; clone_size: few; j_call: TRBJ2-5; cdr3_aa: CASSEGTRQYF; cdr3_nt: TGCGCCAGCAGCGAAGGGACACGTCAGTACTTC
d_call: .; v_call: TRBV4-3; clone_size: few; j_call: TRBJ2-1; cdr3_aa: CASSQERGRLGDEQFF; cdr3_nt: TGCGCCAGCAGCCAAGAGCGGGGACGGTTGGGGGATGAGCAGTTCTTC
d_call: .; v_call: TRBV19; clone_size: many; j_call: TRBJ2-7; cdr3_aa: CASSRGIDGSSYEQYF; cdr3_nt: TGTGCCAGTAGCCGAGGCATCGACGGGAGCTCCTACGAGCAGTACTTC
d_call: TRBD1; v_call: TRBV29-1; clone_size: many; j_call: TRBJ2-1; cdr3_aa: CSGGQGAFNEQFF; cdr3_nt: TGCAGCGGTGGGCAGGGGGCGTTCAATGAGCAGTTCTTC
d_call: .; v_call: TRBV5-1; clone_size: few; j_call: TRBJ2-1; cdr3_aa: CASSLTTEQFF; cdr3_nt: TGCGCCAGCAGCTTGACTACTGAGCAGTTCTTC
d_call: TRBD2; v_call: TRBV5-1; clone_size: few; j_call: TRBJ2-7; cdr3_aa: CASSLDAGAPYEQYF; cdr3_nt: TGCGCCAGCAGCTTGGATGCGGGAGCCCCCTACGAGCAGTACTTC
d_call: .; v_call: TRBV27; clone_size: few; j_call: TRBJ2-6; cdr3_aa: CASKAEKTPGSGANVLTF; cdr3_nt: TGTGCCAGCAAGGCGGAGAAGACCCCGGGTTCTGGGGCCAACGTCCTGACTTTC
d_call: TRBD1; v_call: TRBV29-1; clone_size: .; j_call: TRBJ2-1; cdr3_aa: CSAQTGTGGEQFF; cdr3_nt: TGCAGCGCCCAGACCGGGACAGGGGGTGAGCAGTTCTTC
d_call: .; v_call: TRBV4-3; clone_size: few; j_call: TRBJ2-2; cdr3_aa: CASSHQAGPNTGELFF; cdr3_nt: TGCGCCAGCAGCCACCAAGCCGGGCCTAACACCGGGGAGCTGTTTTTT
d_call: .; v_call: TRBV5-1; clone_size: .; j_call: TRBJ1-2; cdr3_aa: CASALLGPPANYGYTF; cdr3_nt: TGCGCCAGCGCGCTTTTGGGGCCGCCAGCTAACTATGGCTACACCTTC
d_call: TRBD1; v_call: TRBV20-1; clone_size: .; j_call: TRBJ2-7; cdr3_aa: CSARSGTGGYEQYF; cdr3_nt: TGCAGTGCTAGATCCGGGACAGGGGGCTACGAGCAGTACTTC
d_call: TRBD2; v_call: TRBV20-1; clone_size: many; j_call: TRBJ2-1; cdr3_aa: CSASFRTSGKVSYNEQFF; cdr3_nt: TGCAGTGCTAGTTTCCGGACTAGCGGGAAGGTCTCCTACAATGAGCAGTTCTTC
d_call: TRBD2; v_call: TRBV14; clone_size: few; j_call: TRBJ2-7; cdr3_aa: CASSQEGAGGHEQYF; cdr3_nt: TGTGCCAGCAGCCAAGAAGGGGCGGGAGGCCACGAGCAGTACTTC
d_call: TRBD2; v_call: TRBV29-1; clone_size: many; j_call: TRBJ2-5; cdr3_aa: CSVIRAGRQETQYF; cdr3_nt: TGCAGCGTGATCCGAGCGGGGCGACAAGAGACCCAGTACTTC
d_call: .; v_call: TRBV7-2; clone_size: many; j_call: TRBJ1-4; cdr3_aa: CASSVGAGTTSNEKLFF; cdr3_nt: TGTGCCAGCAGCGTGGGGGCAGGGACCACATCAAATGAAAAACTGTTTTTT
d_call: .; v_call: TRBV20-1; clone_size: .; j_call: TRBJ1-3; cdr3_aa: CSASQTGLLSGNTIYF; cdr3_nt: TGCAGTGCTAGCCAGACAGGTCTCCTCTCTGGAAACACCATATATTTT
d_call: .; v_call: TRBV18; clone_size: .; j_call: TRBJ2-5; cdr3_aa: CASSPVVQETQYF; cdr3_nt: TGTGCCAGCTCACCGGTGGTCCAAGAGACCCAGTACTTC
d_call: .; v_call: TRBV20-1; clone_size: many; j_call: TRBJ2-1; cdr3_aa: CSATRGRNEQFF; cdr3_nt: TGCAGTGCTACCCGAGGCCGCAATGAGCAGTTCTTC
d_call: .; v_call: TRBV5-1; clone_size: .; j_call: TRBJ1-6; cdr3_aa: CASRGPDNSPLHF; cdr3_nt: TGCGCCAGCAGGGGCCCGGATAATTCACCCCTCCACTTT
d_call: TRBD2; v_call: TRBV3-1; clone_size: .; j_call: TRBJ2-7; cdr3_aa: CASSQGALAGGRSYEQYF; cdr3_nt: TGTGCCAGCAGCCAAGGAGCACTAGCGGGAGGGAGGTCCTACGAGCAGTACTTC
d_call: .; v_call: TRBV4-3; clone_size: .; j_call: TRBJ2-2; cdr3_aa: CASSPGDSDTGELFF; cdr3_nt: TGCGCCAGCAGTCCGGGGGACAGCGACACCGGGGAGCTGTTTTTT
d_call: .; v_call: TRBV7-9; clone_size: few; j_call: TRBJ1-1; cdr3_aa: CASSTGTENTEAFF; cdr3_nt: TGTGCCAGCAGCACAGGGACTGAGAACACTGAAGCTTTCTTT
d_call: TRBD2; v_call: TRBV29-1; clone_size: few; j_call: TRBJ2-7; cdr3_aa: CSVGLAPEQYF; cdr3_nt: TGCAGCGTGGGACTAGCGCCCGAGCAGTACTTC
d_call: .; v_call: TRBV7-8; clone_size: .; j_call: TRBJ2-2; cdr3_aa: CASTRLVSTGELFF; cdr3_nt: TGTGCCAGCACTCGGCTCGTAAGCACCGGGGAGCTGTTTTTT
d_call: .; v_call: TRBV6-2/TRBV6-3; clone_size: .; j_call: TRBJ2-1; cdr3_aa: CASSYWATEQFF; cdr3_nt: TGTGCCAGCAGTTACTGGGCGACAGAGCAGTTCTTC
d_call: TRBD1; v_call: TRBV29-1; clone_size: few; j_call: TRBJ1-4; cdr3_aa: CSVRGTEQTNEKLFF; cdr3_nt: TGCAGCGTTCGAGGGACAGAACAAACTAATGAAAAACTGTTTTTT
d_call: .; v_call: TRBV12-3/TRBV12-4; clone_size: .; j_call: TRBJ1-3; cdr3_aa: CASSPDLLSGNTIYF; cdr3_nt: TGTGCCAGCAGTCCGGACTTACTCTCTGGAAACACCATATATTTT
d_call: TRBD2; v_call: TRBV20-1; clone_size: few; j_call: TRBJ2-1; cdr3_aa: CSAAGLAGVNEQFF; cdr3_nt: TGCAGTGCGGCGGGACTAGCGGGAGTCAATGAGCAGTTCTTC
d_call: TRBD1; v_call: TRBV15; clone_size: .; j_call: TRBJ1-2; cdr3_aa: CATSPDRTGGYTF; cdr3_nt: TGTGCCACCAGCCCGGACAGGACGGGGGGCTACACCTTC
d_call: .; v_call: TRBV12-3/TRBV12-4; clone_size: few; j_call: TRBJ2-5; cdr3_aa: CASGLGASMGRGTQYF; cdr3_nt: TGTGCCAGCGGTTTGGGGGCTAGCATGGGTCGGGGGACCCAGTACTTC
d_call: .; v_call: TRBV10-3; clone_size: .; j_call: TRBJ2-1; cdr3_aa: CAISETQEDNEQFF; cdr3_nt: TGTGCCATCAGTGAAACGCAGGAGGACAATGAGCAGTTCTTC
d_call: .; v_call: TRBV7-8; clone_size: few; j_call: TRBJ2-1; cdr3_aa: CAIERRGDNEQFF; cdr3_nt: TGTGCCATTGAACGGAGGGGAGACAATGAGCAGTTCTTC
d_call: TRBD1; v_call: TRBV10-3; clone_size: .; j_call: TRBJ2-5; cdr3_aa: CAISGQDLKTQYF; cdr3_nt: TGTGCCATCAGCGGACAGGATCTCAAGACCCAGTACTTC
d_call: TRBD1; v_call: TRBV5-1; clone_size: .; j_call: TRBJ2-5; cdr3_aa: CASSLGTDRGETQYF; cdr3_nt: TGCGCCAGCAGCTTGGGGACGGACAGGGGTGAGACCCAGTACTTC
d_call: .; v_call: TRBV7-2; clone_size: few; j_call: TRBJ2-7; cdr3_aa: CASSPGWASYEQYF; cdr3_nt: TGTGCCAGCAGCCCCGGTTGGGCATCCTACGAGCAGTACTTC
d_call: TRBD1; v_call: TRBV7-2; clone_size: .; j_call: TRBJ2-2; cdr3_aa: CASSFVTQGAGELFF; cdr3_nt: TGTGCCAGCAGCTTTGTTACACAGGGGGCCGGGGAGCTGTTTTTT
d_call: TRBD1; v_call: TRBV4-1; clone_size: few; j_call: TRBJ1-5; cdr3_aa: CASSQGQGEQPQHF; cdr3_nt: TGCGCCAGCAGCCAAGGACAGGGAGAACAGCCCCAGCATTTT
d_call: .; v_call: TRBV10-2; clone_size: .; j_call: TRBJ1-1; cdr3_aa: CASAGAGRTEAFF; cdr3_nt: TGCGCCAGCGCTGGGGCGGGCCGGACTGAAGCTTTCTTT
d_call: TRBD1; v_call: TRBV5-6; clone_size: .; j_call: TRBJ1-5; cdr3_aa: CASSLQGTGYNQPQHF; cdr3_nt: TGTGCCAGCAGCTTGCAGGGGACAGGTTATAATCAGCCCCAGCATTTT
d_call: TRBD2; v_call: TRBV27; clone_size: .; j_call: TRBJ2-2; cdr3_aa: CASAPAGLAGVLWTGELFF; cdr3_nt: TGTGCCAGCGCCCCGGCGGGACTAGCGGGAGTTCTGTGGACCGGGGAGCTGTTTTTT
d_call: TRBD2; v_call: TRBV10-2; clone_size: .; j_call: TRBJ2-2; cdr3_aa: CASSNSGRASGELFF; cdr3_nt: TGCGCCAGCAGTAATAGCGGGAGGGCCAGCGGGGAGCTGTTTTTT
d_call: TRBD1; v_call: TRBV7-2; clone_size: .; j_call: TRBJ1-3; cdr3_aa: CASSLAGQGGFSGNTIYF; cdr3_nt: TGTGCCAGCAGCTTAGCCGGACAGGGCGGGTTTTCTGGAAACACCATATATTTT
d_call: TRBD2; v_call: TRBV20-1; clone_size: many; j_call: TRBJ2-7; cdr3_aa: CSAQAGAYEQYF; cdr3_nt: TGCAGTGCCCAAGCGGGAGCATACGAGCAGTACTTC
d_call: .; v_call: TRBV6-1; clone_size: .; j_call: TRBJ2-5; cdr3_aa: CASSVKTQYF; cdr3_nt: TGTGCCAGCAGCGTGAAGACCCAGTACTTC
d_call: .; v_call: TRBV5-1; clone_size: few; j_call: TRBJ2-5; cdr3_aa: CASSLDYEETQYF; cdr3_nt: TGCGCCAGCAGCTTGGACTATGAAGAGACCCAGTACTTC
d_call: TRBD2; v_call: TRBV20-1; clone_size: many; j_call: TRBJ2-1; cdr3_aa: CSAPRTSGNNEQFF; cdr3_nt: TGCAGTGCTCCGCGGACTAGCGGGAACAATGAGCAGTTCTTC
d_call: .; v_call: TRBV18; clone_size: few; j_call: TRBJ2-7; cdr3_aa: CASSPKVEQYF; cdr3_nt: TGTGCCAGCTCACCAAAGGTAGAGCAGTACTTC
d_call: .; v_call: TRBV3-1; clone_size: .; j_call: TRBJ2-6; cdr3_aa: CASSQRGSGANVLTF; cdr3_nt: TGTGCCAGCAGCCAGAGGGGCTCTGGGGCCAACGTCCTGACTTTC
d_call: TRBD1; v_call: TRBV5-1; clone_size: few; j_call: TRBJ1-6; cdr3_aa: CASSSETGIGSPLHF; cdr3_nt: TGCGCCAGCAGCTCCGAGACAGGGATCGGATCACCCCTCCACTTT
d_call: .; v_call: TRBV29-1; clone_size: few; j_call: TRBJ2-7; cdr3_aa: CSVSGKSYEQYF; cdr3_nt: TGCAGCGTTTCTGGCAAGTCCTACGAGCAGTACTTC
d_call: TRBD2; v_call: TRBV20-1; clone_size: few; j_call: TRBJ2-5; cdr3_aa: CSARSIRLAGGRETQYF; cdr3_nt: TGCAGTGCCCGCTCGATTCGACTAGCGGGAGGTCGGGAGACCCAGTACTTC
d_call: TRBD1; v_call: TRBV4-3; clone_size: .; j_call: TRBJ2-3; cdr3_aa: CASSRSGTGFPDTQYF; cdr3_nt: TGCGCCAGCAGCCGATCCGGGACAGGGTTCCCAGATACGCAGTATTTT
d_call: .; v_call: TRBV7-2; clone_size: few; j_call: TRBJ2-3; cdr3_aa: CASRTRGDTQYF; cdr3_nt: TGTGCCAGCAGGACTAGGGGAGATACGCAGTATTTT
d_call: .; v_call: TRBV15; clone_size: .; j_call: TRBJ2-6; cdr3_aa: CATSRVYGANVLTF; cdr3_nt: TGTGCCACCAGCAGAGTGTACGGGGCCAACGTCCTGACTTTC
d_call: TRBD2; v_call: TRBV12-3/TRBV12-4; clone_size: few; j_call: TRBJ2-3; cdr3_aa: CASMEGGRQLNTDTQYF; cdr3_nt: TGTGCCAGCATGGAAGGCGGGAGGCAACTTAACACAGATACGCAGTATTTT
d_call: .; v_call: TRBV21-1; clone_size: few; j_call: TRBJ2-1; cdr3_aa: CASSKGGQGVGNEQFF; cdr3_nt: TGTGCCAGCAGCAAAGGTGGACAGGGGGTGGGTAATGAGCAGTTCTTC
d_call: TRBD2; v_call: TRBV20-1; clone_size: .; j_call: TRBJ2-7; cdr3_aa: CSARRPPGGYEQYF; cdr3_nt: TGCAGTGCTAGAAGACCCCCGGGGGGTTACGAGCAGTACTTC
d_call: .; v_call: TRBV19; clone_size: few; j_call: TRBJ1-1; cdr3_aa: CASSPSRTVNTEAFF; cdr3_nt: TGTGCCAGTAGCCCTAGCAGGACTGTGAACACTGAAGCTTTCTTT
d_call: TRBD1; v_call: TRBV7-6; clone_size: many; j_call: TRBJ2-5; cdr3_aa: CASSSAGTGGLETQYF; cdr3_nt: TGTGCCAGCAGCAGCGCAGGGACAGGGGGCTTAGAGACCCAGTACTTC